The entry below describes one T cell receptor beta chain. The antigen is not known. Additional DNA sequences in this sample encode the identical CDR3. V shed 5 bases and J shed 4 bases, with 12 bases lying between them. The CDR3 spans 14 residues. Germline CDR1 is SGHVS and CDR2 is FNYEAQ. The donors were in the 120-subject validation cohort, distinct from the roughly 700-subject first cohort. This sample stems from a study of cytomegalovirus exposure and HLA in healthy donors. Repertoires were generated with immunoSEQ multiplex PCR, while TCRdb's copy carries only in-frame clones and drops some. The sample lists 250,000 to 400,000 clones; 88% were seen once. Findings of the study overall: Most observed TCR sequences were rare, whereas some public TCRs were detected in many donors. Associated with cytomegalovirus, according to the listing, were around 170 TCR beta chains.

The clonotype was recovered from a man under 40 in good health and CMV-seronegative. What was sequenced was PBMCs. The chain is built from TRBV7-6 and TRBJ2-1, with a weak D call TRBD1 (6 bases). The CDR3, as DNA: TGTGCCAGCAGCCCACGGACAGAGTACAATGAGCAGTTCTTC. It is translated as CASSPRTEYNEQFF.